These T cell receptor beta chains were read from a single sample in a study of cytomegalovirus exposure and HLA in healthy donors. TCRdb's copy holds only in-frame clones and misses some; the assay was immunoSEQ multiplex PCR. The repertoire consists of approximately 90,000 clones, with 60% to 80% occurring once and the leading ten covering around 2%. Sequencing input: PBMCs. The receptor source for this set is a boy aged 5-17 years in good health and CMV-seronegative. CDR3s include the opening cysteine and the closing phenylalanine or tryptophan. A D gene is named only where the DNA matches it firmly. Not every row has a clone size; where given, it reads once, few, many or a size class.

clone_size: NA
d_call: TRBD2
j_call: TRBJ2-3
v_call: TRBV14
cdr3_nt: TGTGCCAGCAGCGGGACAGCGTATAGCGGGAGTGGGACAGATACGCAGTATTTT
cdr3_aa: CASSGTAYSGSGTDTQYF

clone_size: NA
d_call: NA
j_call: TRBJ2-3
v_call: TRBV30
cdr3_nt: TGTGCCTGGAGCCCCCTTAATGTAAGGGGTGCAGATACGCAGTATTTT
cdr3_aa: CAWSPLNVRGADTQYF

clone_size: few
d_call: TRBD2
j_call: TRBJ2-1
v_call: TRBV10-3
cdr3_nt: TGTGCCATCAAGCTAGCGGGGGGCAATGAGCAGTTCTTC
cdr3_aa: CAIKLAGGNEQFF

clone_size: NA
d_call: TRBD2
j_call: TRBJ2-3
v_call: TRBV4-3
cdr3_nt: TGCGCCAGCAGCCAAGAATTGGCGGGAGTAAGCACAGATACGCAGTATTTT
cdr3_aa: CASSQELAGVSTDTQYF

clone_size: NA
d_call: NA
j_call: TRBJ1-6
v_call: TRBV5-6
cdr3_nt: TGTGCCAGCACCCATGCCAAAATTAGATCCTATAATTCACCCCTCCACTTT
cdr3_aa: CASTHAKIRSYNSPLHF

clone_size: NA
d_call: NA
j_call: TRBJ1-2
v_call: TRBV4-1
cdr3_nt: TGCGCCAGCAGCCAAGTTCTACAGCTGACCAGCTATGGCTACACCTTC
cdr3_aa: CASSQVLQLTSYGYTF

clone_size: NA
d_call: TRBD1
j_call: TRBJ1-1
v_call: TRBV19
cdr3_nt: TGTGCCAGTTGCGATTGGGGCACCGCAGGGGGCACTGAAGCTTTCTTT
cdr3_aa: CASCDWGTAGGTEAFF

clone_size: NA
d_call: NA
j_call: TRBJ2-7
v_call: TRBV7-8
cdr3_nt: TGTGCCAGCAGCTTTGGGGGGGGGCTGGTGGATTCCGAGCAGTACTTC
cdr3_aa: CASSFGGGLVDSEQYF

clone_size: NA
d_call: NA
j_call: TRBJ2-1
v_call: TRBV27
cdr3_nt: TGTGCCAGCAGTGCCCCGGGTGGTGAGCAGTTCTTC
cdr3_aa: CASSAPGGEQFF

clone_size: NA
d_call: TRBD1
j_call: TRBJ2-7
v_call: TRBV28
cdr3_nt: TGTGCCAGCACCTCGACAGGGGGCTCCTCCTACGAGCAGTACTTC
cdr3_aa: CASTSTGGSSYEQYF

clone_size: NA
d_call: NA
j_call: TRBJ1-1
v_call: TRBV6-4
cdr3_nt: TGTGCCAGCAGTGACTCCGGGGAAAATGAAGCTTTCTTT
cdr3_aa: CASSDSGENEAFF

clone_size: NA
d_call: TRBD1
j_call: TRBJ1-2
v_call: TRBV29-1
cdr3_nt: TGCAGCGTTGAGGGGACAGATAACTATGGCTACACCTTC
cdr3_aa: CSVEGTDNYGYTF

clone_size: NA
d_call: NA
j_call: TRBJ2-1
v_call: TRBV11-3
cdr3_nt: TGTGCCAGCAGCTTGGGCCCCGGAACAGGGAAATTCTTC
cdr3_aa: CASSLGPGTGKFF

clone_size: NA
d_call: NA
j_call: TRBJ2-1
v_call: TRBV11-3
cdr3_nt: TGTGCCAGCAGCCCCGAGGTTAGCAGTGAGCAGTTCTTC
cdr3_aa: CASSPEVSSEQFF

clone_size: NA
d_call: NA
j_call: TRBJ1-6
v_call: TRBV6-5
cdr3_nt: TGTGCCAGCAGTTACGGCAGTGGTATCCCCCTCCACTTT
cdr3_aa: CASSYGSGIPLHF

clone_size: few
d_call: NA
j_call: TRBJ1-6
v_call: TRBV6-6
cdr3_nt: TGTGCCAGCAGGGATCAGCGGAGCTTAATTAATTCACCCCTCCACTTT
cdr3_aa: CASRDQRSLINSPLHF

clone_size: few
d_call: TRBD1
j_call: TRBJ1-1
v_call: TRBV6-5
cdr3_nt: TGTGCCAGCAGGTCAGGGGGCAGGGGTGAAGCTTTCTTT
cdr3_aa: CASRSGGRGEAFF

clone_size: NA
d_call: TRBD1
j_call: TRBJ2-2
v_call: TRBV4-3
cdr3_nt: TGCGCCAGCAGCCAGGTCCCGGGACAGGGATTCACCGGGGAGCTGTTTTTT
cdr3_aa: CASSQVPGQGFTGELFF